Listed below are T cell receptor beta chains from one sample, sequenced in a study of T cells in Graves' hyperthyroidism and ophthalmopathy. TCRdb reprocessed the multiplex PCR reads with MiXCR, giving one entry per CDR3 protein. The sample includes approximately 600,000 distinct CDR3 sequences, around 16% of them seen just once. Sequenced sample: blood. The receptors originated from a woman aged 25 to 39 with Graves' hyperthyroidism. Both conserved end residues are part of each CDR3. D genes are given only for firm matches. Where a row states a size, it is once, few, many or the class of an expanded clone; other rows omit it.

>TRBV5-1|many|TRBJ1-4|NA
TGCGCCAGCAGCTTGGGACAGGATGGCGAAAAACTGTTTTTT
CASSLGQDGEKLFF
>TRBV18|NA|TRBJ1-5|NA
TGTGCCAGCTCACCGGCGAGTAGCAATCAGCCCCAGCATTTT
CASSPASSNQPQHF
>TRBV6-5|NA|TRBJ2-7|TRBD2
TGTGCCAGCAGCTATGCTAGCGGACTCCACTACGAGCAGTACTTC
CASSYASGLHYEQYF
>TRBV7-8|few|TRBJ2-1|NA
TGTGCCAGCAGCTCCCCGGCGGGGCAGTTCTTC
CASSSPAGQFF
>TRBV29-1|few|TRBJ2-1|NA
TGCAGCGTTGAGAGGCCGACTATCTACAATGAGCAGTTCTTC
CSVERPTIYNEQFF
>TRBV5-1|few|TRBJ1-1|NA
TGCGCCAGCAGCTTGGTGGACAAGAACACTGAAGCTTTCTTT
CASSLVDKNTEAFF
>TRBV5-1|NA|TRBJ2-1|TRBD2
TGCGCCAGCAGCACCGGGACTAGCGTGTACAATGAGCAGTTCTTC
CASSTGTSVYNEQFF
>TRBV12-3/TRBV12-4|many|TRBJ1-2|NA
TGTGCCAGCAGCGGCGGACTCGGCCCCCCCTATGGCTACACCTTC
CASSGGLGPPYGYTF
>TRBV3-1|NA|TRBJ2-7|TRBD1
TGTGCCAGCAGCCAAGGACAGGGGGCATCATACGAGCAGTACTTC
CASSQGQGASYEQYF
>TRBV10-3|few|TRBJ2-7|NA
TGTGCCATCAGGTATACAGTGACAAGCTCCTACGAGCAGTACTTC
CAIRYTVTSSYEQYF
>TRBV28|many|TRBJ2-1|NA
TGTGCCAGCAGTTGCAGGACCCTTGTTATTAGCTCCTACAATGAGCAGTTCTTC
CASSCRTLVISSYNEQFF
>TRBV25-1|few|TRBJ2-1|NA
TGTGCCAGCAGTGGCGGGACAGAGCAGTTCTTC
CASSGGTEQFF
>TRBV2|NA|TRBJ1-6|NA
TGTGCCAGCAGTGCACAGGGAGGTGAGGAATCACCCCTCCACTTT
CASSAQGGEESPLHF
>TRBV29-1|few|TRBJ2-5|TRBD1
TGCAGCGTCGGTCTACAGGGGGCTGGAGAGACCCAGTACTTC
CSVGLQGAGETQYF
>TRBV18|many|TRBJ2-1|NA
TGTGCCAGCTCATTCGAAATCAATGAGCAGTTCTTC
CASSFEINEQFF
>TRBV11-2|few|TRBJ2-7|NA
TGTGCCAGCAGCCTAACAGGGTTAAGCTCGGACGAGCAGTACTTC
CASSLTGLSSDEQYF
>TRBV20-1|NA|TRBJ2-7|TRBD2
TGCAGTGCTGCCGGGACTAGCGGGAGTTCGGGGGAGCAGTACTTC
CSAAGTSGSSGEQYF
>TRBV5-1|NA|TRBJ2-5|TRBD1
TGCGCCAGCAGCTTGGCGCCGACAGGGTTAAGGGAGACCCAGTACTTC
CASSLAPTGLRETQYF
>TRBV19|NA|TRBJ2-3|NA
TGTGCCAGTAGTATAGATGATCAGTTAAGCACAGATACGCAGTATTTT
CASSIDDQLSTDTQYF
>TRBV28|many|TRBJ1-5|TRBD1
TGTGCCAGCACAGAAGGGGGCCATGATAGCAATCAGCCCCAGCATTTT
CASTEGGHDSNQPQHF
>TRBV7-8|few|TRBJ2-1|TRBD2
TGTGCCAGCAGCTTATTTTTGGTCCTACCGGGAGGGTCCAATGAGCAGTTCTTC
CASSLFLVLPGGSNEQFF
>TRBV12-3/TRBV12-4|NA|TRBJ2-7|TRBD2
TGTGCCAGCAGCATAACTAGCGGGGGCTACGAGCAGTACTTC
CASSITSGGYEQYF
>TRBV19|once|TRBJ2-2|NA
TGTGCCAGTAGAAGCGACAGGTTTTTGACGACGAACACCGGGGAGCTGTTTTTT
CASRSDRFLTTNTGELFF
>TRBV27|many|TRBJ2-5|TRBD1
TGTGCCAGCCCCCCCCCGGCCCAGGGGGCGGGGGAGACCCAGTACTTC
CASPPPAQGAGETQYF
>TRBV19|once|TRBJ1-3|NA
TGTGCCAGTAACAAGGATTACTCTGGAAACACCATATATTTT
CASNKDYSGNTIYF
>TRBV28|many|TRBJ1-2|NA
TGTGCCAGCAGTTTAGTCAACAGCGGGGTCGGTGGCTACACCTTC
CASSLVNSGVGGYTF
>TRBV5-1|many|TRBJ2-1|NA
TGCGCCAGCAGCTTGGGCCTGGGGTGGGATAACAATGAGCAGTTCTTC
CASSLGLGWDNNEQFF
>TRBV11-3|many|TRBJ2-3|NA
TGTGCCAGCAGCTTCTCCGGAGGGGACACAGATACGCAGTATTTT
CASSFSGGDTDTQYF
>TRBV19|NA|TRBJ1-4|NA
TGTGCCAGTAGTATATCGGGGATAAAGGAAAAACTGTTTTTT
CASSISGIKEKLFF
>TRBV9|NA|TRBJ2-1|TRBD2
TGTGCCAGCAGCTTCCGTGGGGGGAGACTAGCGGGAAGGAATGAGCAGTTCTTC
CASSFRGGRLAGRNEQFF
>TRBV13|NA|TRBJ2-4|TRBD1
TGTGCCAGCAGCTTAGATCAGGGGGCCCCCCGTGTTCAGTACTTC
CASSLDQGAPRVQYF
>TRBV12-3/TRBV12-4|many|TRBJ2-2|NA
TGTGCCAGCAGTTTAGCCCAAGCCGGGGAGCTGTTTTTT
CASSLAQAGELFF
>TRBV28|many|TRBJ2-1|NA
TGTGCCAGCAGTGCTTCGTTGGGGACCCTTCCCTACAATGAGCAGTTCTTC
CASSASLGTLPYNEQFF
>TRBV20-1|many|TRBJ2-5|TRBD2
TGCAGTGCTAGAGATACCCCTAGCGGGAGTGAGACCCAGTACTTC
CSARDTPSGSETQYF
>TRBV3-1|NA|TRBJ2-1|TRBD1
TGTGCCAGCAGGCATTCCCCGGGACAGGGGAAGATCCACAATGAGCAGTTCTTC
CASRHSPGQGKIHNEQFF
>TRBV12-3/TRBV12-4|NA|TRBJ1-5|TRBD1
TGTGCCGGCAGTCCCAGGACAGGGGACAATCAGCCCCAGCATTTT
CAGSPRTGDNQPQHF
>TRBV27|NA|TRBJ1-6|NA
TGTGCCAGCAGTTTCGGGGTAAATAATTCACCCCTCCACTTT
CASSFGVNNSPLHF
>TRBV7-9|few|TRBJ1-5|NA
TGTGCCAGCAGCTTAGATACAGGGCCGTGGGGTTTAGAGCCCCAGCATTTT
CASSLDTGPWGLEPQHF
>TRBV30|many|TRBJ1-1|NA
TGTGCCTGGACAGGGGTTTACACTGAAGCTTTCTTT
CAWTGVYTEAFF
>TRBV10-3|few|TRBJ1-1|NA
TGTGCCATCAGTGGGTCGAGAGCAGGGCGGACTGAAGCTTTCTTT
CAISGSRAGRTEAFF
>TRBV7-9|many|TRBJ2-3|NA
TGTGCCAGCAGCTTAGGGAGTGCAGATACGCAGTATTTT
CASSLGSADTQYF
>TRBV18|many|TRBJ2-5|NA
TGTGCCAGCTCACCCCCCCTGGGGATCCAAGAGACCCAGTACTTC
CASSPPLGIQETQYF
>TRBV28|many|TRBJ2-1|NA
TGTGCCAGCAGTTTAGGTACGAGGAATGAGCAGTTCTTC
CASSLGTRNEQFF
>TRBV20-1|few|TRBJ2-1|TRBD2
TGCAGTGCTAGAGTCCCTAGCGGGATTTCCTACAATGAGCAGTTCTTC
CSARVPSGISYNEQFF
>TRBV7-2|many|TRBJ1-1|TRBD1
TGTGCCAGCAGCTCACAGGGGGCAGTGACTGAAGCTTTCTTT
CASSSQGAVTEAFF
>TRBV20-1|NA|TRBJ2-2|NA
TGCAGTGCTAGAGAGGGGCGGGGCGAAACCGGGGAGCTGTTTTTT
CSAREGRGETGELFF
>TRBV7-2|many|TRBJ2-1|NA
TGTGCCAGCACCAACTTAGAGGAGCAGTTCTTC
CASTNLEEQFF
>TRBV2|many|TRBJ2-5|TRBD1
TGTGCCACCGAAACAGGGGGGCAAGAGACCCAGTACTTC
CATETGGQETQYF
>TRBV29-1|NA|TRBJ2-7|TRBD2
TGCAGCGTCTCTCTAGCGGGAGCTGGGGAGCAGTACTTC
CSVSLAGAGEQYF
>TRBV27|many|TRBJ2-7|TRBD2
TGTGCCAGCAGTCCTCTAGCGGGAGCATCCTACGAGCAGTACTTC
CASSPLAGASYEQYF
>TRBV12-3/TRBV12-4|many|TRBJ2-4|NA
TGTGCCAGCAAGCAGGGGCAGGGGAACATTCAGTACTTC
CASKQGQGNIQYF
>TRBV29-1|NA|TRBJ2-1|TRBD1
TGCAGCGTTGAAAGTGGGGGCTGGGACAGGGTTGGGAATGAGCAGTTCTTC
CSVESGGWDRVGNEQFF